Listed below are T cell receptor beta chains from one sample, sequenced in a study of blood T cell repertoires in COVID-19. Clones were read by immunoSEQ multiplex PCR, and TCRdb kept only the in-frame ones, dropping some. The data show some 520,000 clones, with 89% seen just once and over 0.7% held by the top ten. The source material was peripheral blood. The receptor set was obtained from a man aged 18 to 30 with COVID-19, enrolled during active disease. Each CDR3 is given with its conserved first and last residue. The order of the fields is J gene, V gene, clone size, D gene, CDR3 protein, CDR3 DNA. A D gene is named only where the DNA matches it firmly. Where a row states a size, it is once, few, many or the class of an expanded clone; other rows omit it.

>TRBJ2-2|TRBV9|.|.
CASSVMETSMSTGELFF
TGTGCCAGCAGCGTAATGGAGACCTCTATGTCGACCGGGGAGCTGTTTTTT
>TRBJ1-5|TRBV2|.|.
CASSQQGSNQPQHF
TGTGCCAGCAGCCAACAGGGTTCAAATCAGCCCCAGCATTTT
>TRBJ1-2|TRBV12-3/TRBV12-4|.|.
CASSTRGDYGYTF
TGTGCCAGCAGTACCCGGGGTGACTATGGCTACACCTTC
>TRBJ1-6|TRBV6-5|.|.
CASRGSSYNSPLHF
TGTGCCTCGCGGGGGTCCTCCTATAATTCACCCCTCCACTTT
>TRBJ2-3|TRBV5-1|.|.
CASSPQGASTDTQYF
TGCGCCAGCAGCCCCCAGGGTGCTAGCACAGATACGCAGTATTTT
>TRBJ2-7|TRBV7-2|.|TRBD1
CASSSQRQGAFRQYF
TGTGCCAGCAGCTCCCAAAGGCAGGGGGCGTTTCGGCAGTACTTC
>TRBJ1-2|TRBV24-1|.|TRBD1
CATSDSTGGHYGYTF
TGTGCCACCAGTGATTCGACAGGGGGTCATTATGGCTACACCTTC
>TRBJ2-7|TRBV6-5|.|TRBD1
CASSYSYTGTGDEQYF
TGTGCCAGCAGTTACTCTTACACCGGGACAGGGGACGAGCAGTACTTC
>TRBJ2-4|TRBV6-5|once|TRBD1
CASSLGRGRGNIQYF
TGTGCCAGCAGCCTGGGCAGGGGGCGCGGGAACATTCAGTACTTC
>TRBJ1-1|TRBV7-9|.|.
CASSLGPRGNTEAFF
TGTGCCAGCAGCTTAGGGCCCAGGGGGAACACTGAAGCTTTCTTT
>TRBJ1-2|TRBV12-3/TRBV12-4|few|.
CASSLPGLGGYTF
TGTGCCAGCAGTTTACCGGGATTGGGTGGCTACACCTTC
>TRBJ2-3|TRBV30|once|TRBD1
CAWSPGQVGDTQYF
TGTGCCTGGAGCCCGGGACAGGTTGGCGATACGCAGTATTTT
>TRBJ2-2|TRBV7-6|.|TRBD1
CASSGSGQGRGGELFF
TGTGCCAGCAGCGGATCGGGACAGGGGAGAGGCGGGGAGCTGTTTTTT
>TRBJ2-5|TRBV10-3|.|.
CAISGGGDQWETQYF
TGTGCCATCAGTGGGGGCGGGGATCAATGGGAGACCCAGTACTTC
>TRBJ2-3|TRBV5-6|.|.
CASSLEGARDTDTQYF
TGTGCCAGCAGCTTGGAAGGGGCGCGGGACACAGATACGCAGTATTTT
>TRBJ1-2|TRBV4-1|once|.
CASSQHHGGGNYGYTF
TGCGCCAGCAGCCAACACCACGGGGGGGGCAACTATGGCTACACCTTC
>TRBJ1-5|TRBV10-3|.|.
CASGSNQPQHF
TGTGCCAGCGGAAGCAATCAGCCCCAGCATTTT
>TRBJ2-7|TRBV4-1|.|.
CASSQGPGSHEQYF
TGCGCCAGCAGCCAAGGTCCAGGGTCCCACGAGCAGTACTTC
>TRBJ2-1|TRBV24-1|.|.
CATSDPRTTAYNEQFF
TGTGCCACCAGTGACCCCCGGACTACGGCTTACAATGAGCAGTTCTTC
>TRBJ1-3|TRBV19|once|TRBD1
CASTRGIENTIYF
TGTGCCAGTACCAGGGGGATCGAAAACACCATATATTTT
>TRBJ2-1|TRBV5-4|.|TRBD2
CASSDGTSGSLNEQFF
TGTGCCAGCAGCGATGGGACTAGCGGGAGTCTAAATGAGCAGTTCTTC
>TRBJ2-3|TRBV5-4|.|TRBD2
CASSLPSGGHGRDTQYF
TGTGCCAGCAGCTTGCCTAGCGGGGGCCACGGGAGAGATACGCAGTATTTT
>TRBJ2-1|TRBV5-1|.|TRBD2
CASSSYPGLVVNEQFF
TGCGCCAGCAGTTCCTATCCGGGACTAGTTGTCAATGAGCAGTTCTTC
>TRBJ2-2|TRBV5-1|.|.
CASSLALETGELFF
TGCGCCAGCAGTCTAGCCCTGGAGACCGGGGAGCTGTTTTTT
>TRBJ2-5|TRBV15|once|.
CATSLTGTHRGETQYF
TGTGCCACCAGCTTGACCGGGACCCATCGGGGGGAGACCCAGTACTTC
>TRBJ2-3|TRBV3-1/TRBV3-2|.|.
CASSQGGLADLDTQYF
TGTGCCAGCAGCCAAGGTGGTTTGGCGGATTTAGATACGCAGTATTTT
>TRBJ2-3|TRBV11-2|.|.
CASSLWDTSDTQYF
TGTGCCAGCAGCTTATGGGACACCTCAGATACGCAGTATTTT
>TRBJ2-6|TRBV27|.|.
CASTRLGLFEANVLTF
TGTGCCAGCACCCGGCTGGGACTTTTTGAGGCCAACGTCCTGACTTTC
>TRBJ2-5|TRBV5-5|.|TRBD2
CASSFLAGGQETQYF
TGTGCCAGCAGCTTCTTAGCGGGGGGGCAAGAGACCCAGTACTTC
>TRBJ2-5|TRBV18|.|TRBD2
CASSPRTSGEETQYF
TGTGCCAGCTCCCCACGGACTAGCGGGGAAGAGACCCAGTACTTC
>TRBJ1-1|TRBV4-1|.|.
CASSQGAGTEAFF
TGCGCCAGCAGCCAAGGGGCTGGCACTGAAGCTTTCTTT
>TRBJ2-2|TRBV5-4|.|TRBD1
CASSQGQGIGGELFF
TGTGCCAGCAGCCAGGGACAGGGAATAGGCGGGGAGCTGTTTTTT
>TRBJ2-1|TRBV24-1|.|TRBD1
CATTRQGGRNEQFF
TGTGCCACCACCAGACAGGGGGGAAGGAATGAGCAGTTCTTC
>TRBJ1-5|TRBV18|.|.
CASSPNPGDQPQHF
TGTGCCAGCTCACCAAACCCAGGGGATCAGCCCCAGCATTTT
>TRBJ2-2|TRBV24-1|.|TRBD1
CATSDWGTGDTGELFF
TGTGCCACCAGTGACTGGGGGACAGGGGACACCGGGGAGCTGTTTTTT
>TRBJ2-1|TRBV4-1|.|TRBD1
CASSRQGDISPYNEQFF
TGCGCCAGCAGCCGGCAGGGGGATATTTCCCCTTACAATGAGCAGTTCTTC
>TRBJ1-6|TRBV9|few|TRBD1
CASSADRGWFNSPLHF
TGTGCCAGCAGCGCAGACAGGGGGTGGTTCAATTCACCCCTCCACTTT
>TRBJ2-7|TRBV5-1|.|TRBD1
CASSLGDRTYEQYF
TGCGCCAGCAGCTTGGGGGACAGGACCTACGAGCAGTACTTC
>TRBJ2-2|TRBV9|.|TRBD2
CASGGLAAGELFF
TGTGCCAGCGGAGGGCTAGCGGCCGGGGAGCTGTTTTTT
>TRBJ2-1|TRBV5-6|.|.
CASSLQGDPYNEQFF
TGTGCCAGCAGCCTACAGGGAGACCCCTACAATGAGCAGTTCTTC
>TRBJ2-1|TRBV19|.|TRBD2
CASSMGFGTSGRGAPYNEQFF
TGTGCCAGTAGTATGGGCTTTGGGACTAGCGGGAGAGGGGCCCCCTACAATGAGCAGTTCTTC
>TRBJ2-7|TRBV11-2|.|TRBD2
CASSFAGGGEQYF
TGTGCCAGCAGCTTCGCGGGGGGAGGCGAGCAGTACTTC
>TRBJ2-7|TRBV24-1|.|TRBD1
CATSDPTGSSYEQYF
TGTGCCACCAGTGATCCGACAGGGAGCTCCTACGAGCAGTACTTC
>TRBJ1-3|TRBV3-1/TRBV3-2|few|.
CASSHPEEWNTIYF
TGTGCCAGCAGCCATCCAGAGGAGTGGAACACCATATATTTT